The next 18 T cell receptor beta chains were all read from a single sample in a study of OX40 agonist ivuxolimab in advanced cancers. Clones were read by immunoSEQ multiplex PCR, and TCRdb kept only the in-frame ones, dropping some. The sample lists roughly 59,000 clones; approximately 86% were seen once. The specimen was CD4+ or CD8+ T cells sorted from blood, collected in a trial of the OX40 agonist ivuxolimab. The receptors were gathered from an adult with an advanced solid tumor such as melanoma, head and neck, liver or kidney cancer.

The V and J genes are TRBV30 and TRBJ2-1; 7 bases are a match to TRBD2. J lost 9 bases, V lost 2 bases, and 7 bases had no gene match. In germline, CDR1 is GTSNPN, CDR2 SVGIG (reference sequence). The CDR3 consists of 13 residues. The CDR3 reads CAWSRRERVEQFF. DNA for the CDR3: TGTGCCTGGAGTCGGCGGGAGAGGGTTGAGCAGTTCTTC.

The chain recombines TRBV6-5 with TRBJ2-2; 8 bases line up with TRBD2. The V gene's germline CDR1 is MNHEY and CDR2 SVGAGI. The CDR3 has 14 residues. With V trimmed by 8 bases and J by 2 bases, 4 bases remained unmatched. Here the CDR3 reads CASAGLVNTGELFF. The CDR3 DNA reads TGTGCCAGCGCGGGACTAGTCAACACCGGGGAGCTGTTTTTT.

J is TRBJ1-1 and V is TRBV10-3; D is unclear. CDR3 length: 16 residues. Germline V gene lookup returns CDR1 ENHRY and CDR2 SYGVKD. Trimming removed 3 bases from V and 3 bases from J, with 17 bases in between. CDR3 sequence (DNA): TGTGCCATCAGTGATGGATTGGTATGGTCGGACACTGAAGCTTTCTTT. It specifies CAISDGLVWSDTEAFF.

This sequence joins TRBV18 and TRBJ1-1; no clear D gene. Trimming removed 5 bases from V and 1 base from J, with 8 bases in between. Germline assignment: CDR1 KGHSH and CDR2 LQKENI. The CDR3 is 13 residues long. The CDR3, as DNA: TGTGCCAGCTCAAACGACCAGAACACTGAAGCTTTCTTT. This gives the protein CASSNDQNTEAFF.

V usage is TRBV19 and J usage is TRBJ1-3, with D unresolved. Germline V lookup: CDR1 LNHDA, CDR2 SQIVND (reference sequence). V was pared by 7 bases and J by 1 base, with 11 bases between. The CDR3 runs 14 residues. This CDR3 is CASNQLGSGNTIYF. DNA for the CDR3: TGTGCCAGTAACCAGCTGGGATCTGGAAACACCATATATTTT.

The genes are TRBV10-1 and TRBJ2-2, with 9 bases that match TRBD2. The CDR3 has 15 amino acids. Germline trimming cut 6 bases from V and 6 bases from J; bases unmatched to any gene: 8. Germline-derived CDR1 and CDR2 are WNHNN and SYGVQD (reference sequence). CDR3 nucleotides: TGCGCCAGCAGGGCGGGGGGGCAAAGCCCCGGGGAGCTGTTTTTT. It translates to CASRAGGQSPGELFF.

The chain joins TRBV11-3 to TRBJ2-1; 10 bases fit TRBD1. The V and J ends lost 4 bases and 8 bases, in that order; junction bases with no gene match: 5. Germline assignment: CDR1 SGHNT and CDR2 YENEEA. CDR3 size: 14 residues. The CDR3 nucleotides read TGTGCCAGCAGCTCCGGACAGGGGGACGATGAGCAGTTCTTC. Amino acid sequence: CASSSGQGDDEQFF.

The rearrangement uses TRBV7-6 and TRBJ1-4, with D perhaps TRBD1 (6 bases). Germline CDR1 is SGHVS and CDR2 is FNYEAQ. The CDR3 sequence is 14 residues long. V lost 0 bases, J lost 8 bases, and 10 bases lay in between. DNA for the CDR3: TGTGCCAGCAGCTTAGCAGGGGGACGGGAAAAACTGTTTTTT. Translating it yields CASSLAGGREKLFF.

The rearrangement uses TRBV29-1 and TRBJ1-2, with D possibly TRBD1 on 5 matching bases. The CDR3 covers 13 residues. Trimming took 4 bases from V and 4 from J, leaving 13 bases between them. Germline V gene lookup returns CDR1 SQVTM and CDR2 ANQGSEA. The CDR3 region has the DNA TGCAGCGTTGGAACAGGTTCGAGCTATGGCTACACCTTC. As protein: CSVGTGSSYGYTF. Full variable domain (remainder filled in from reference TRBV29-1 and TRBJ1-2): SAVISQKPSRDICQRGTSLTIQCQVDSQVTMMFWYRQQPGQSLTLIATANQGSEATYESGFVIDKFPISRPNLTFSTLTVSNMSPEDSSIYLCSVGTGSSYGYTFGSGTRLTVV.

This clone occurred once. The J gene is TRBJ1-1, the V gene TRBV23-1; D perhaps matches TRBD1 (5 bases). TRBV23-1 has ORF status, its function being uncertain. The CDR3 covers 16 residues. Trimming removed 0 bases at V and 6 bases at J, with 17 bases between. The CDR3 here is CASSQSGPREISEAFF. DNA of the CDR3: TGCGCCAGCAGTCAATCGGGGCCAAGGGAGATTTCTGAAGCTTTCTTT.

V is TRBV19 and J is TRBJ1-2; D perhaps matches TRBD1 (5 bases). V was clipped by 6 bases and J by 4 bases, with 21 bases between them. Germline CDR1 is LNHDA and CDR2 is SQIVND (reference sequence). The CDR3 extends over 16 amino acids. The CDR3, as DNA: TGTGCCAGTAGCTCCGGGACGCCGGAAACCCTCTATGGCTACACCTTC. Protein product: CASSSGTPETLYGYTF.

The gene calls are TRBV5-1 and TRBJ1-1, with TRBD1 as a possible D gene (6 bases). The germline V and J ends were trimmed by 4 bases and 8 bases, with 18 bases remaining between them. The CDR3 covers 14 residues. CDR1 and CDR2 from the germline V gene are SGHRS and YFSETQ. The CDR3 DNA sequence: TGCGCCAGCAGCCTCGGAGGGGGGTCGAGGGAAGCTTTCTTT. Translation gives CASSLGGGSREAFF.

In its sample, this clone was seen once. The rearrangement joins TRBV5-1 to TRBJ2-7; TRBD2 might be the D (5 bases). CDR3 length: 12 residues. The germline CDR1 and CDR2 sequences are SGHRS and YFSETQ. Deletions cut 4 bases from V and 5 bases from J, with 10 bases between. CDR3 in amino acids: CASSSAGNEQYF. The CDR3 DNA is TGCGCCAGCAGCAGTGCCGGGAACGAGCAGTACTTC.

The rearrangement links TRBV5-4 to TRBJ2-2; perhaps TRBD2 as D (6 bases). The CDR3 runs to 15 residues. V shed 4 bases and J shed 3 bases, with 13 bases lying between them. The V gene's germline CDR1 is SGHNT and CDR2 YYREEE (reference sequence). In nucleotides, the CDR3 is TGTGCCAGCAGCCCCCGGGACTCATACACCGGGGAGCTGTTTTTT. Translating it yields CASSPRDSYTGELFF.

The V gene is TRBV6-1, the J gene TRBJ2-1; 8 bases match TRBD1. In germline, CDR1 is MNHNS, CDR2 SASEGT. Germline trimming cut 4 bases from V and 7 bases from J; bases unmatched to any gene: 9. CDR3 length: 15 residues. The CDR3 is CASSVTGDYMNEQFF. CDR3 DNA: TGTGCCAGCAGTGTGACAGGGGATTATATGAATGAGCAGTTCTTC.

The rearrangement joins TRBV5-1 to TRBJ2-2, with D uncertain. V was clipped by 3 bases and J by 3 bases, with 6 bases between them. The germline CDR1 and CDR2 sequences are SGHRS and YFSETQ. The CDR3 extends over 13 amino acids. This CDR3 is CASSSGYTGELFF. The CDR3 bases are TGCGCCAGCAGCTCAGGATACACCGGGGAGCTGTTTTTT.

The chain carries TRBV28 and TRBJ2-1, with a possible D match to TRBD1 (5 bases). CDR1 and CDR2 (germline): MDHEN, SYDVKM. V was trimmed by 2 bases and J by 11 bases, leaving 22 bases between them. There are 16 residues in the CDR3. CDR3 amino acids: CASSLTGPVDDNQQFF. The CDR3 region has the DNA TGTGCCAGCAGTTTAACAGGTCCGGTGGATGACAACCAGCAGTTCTTC.

The chain links TRBV4-2 to TRBJ2-7; 11 bases line up with TRBD1. CDR1 is LGHNA and CDR2 is YNFKEQ in the germline V gene. J lost 2 bases, V lost 4 bases, and 4 bases had no gene match. The CDR3 runs to 15 residues. Written as DNA, the CDR3 is TGTGCCAGCAGCCGGCGGGGACAGGGGGCCTACGAGCAGTACTTC. Translation gives CASSRRGQGAYEQYF.